This section outlines one TCR beta chain sequence together with its context. Germline CDR1 and CDR2: LGHDT and YNNKEL (reference sequence). CDR3 length equals 14 residues. V was trimmed by 2 bases and J by 8 bases, leaving 15 bases between them. Using immunoSEQ multiplex PCR, the repertoire was profiled, and TCRdb retains in-frame clones only, with some absent. The sample yields roughly 410,000 clones, more than 75% seen once. The data belong to a study of blood T cell repertoires in COVID-19. Looking at the study overall: Spain, Italy and the United States supplied samples that represented acute and convalescent COVID-19.

The sample comprised peripheral blood. This clonotype originated in a woman aged 60-75 years with COVID-19, enrolled during active disease. The V gene is TRBV3-1 (or the pseudogene TRBV3-2), the J gene TRBJ1-2; D remains unclear. As DNA, the CDR3 is TGTGCCAGCAGCCAACTACTGCGGTTTGGCGGCTACACCTTC. Its translation is CASSQLLRFGGYTF.